This T cell receptor beta chain derives from a study of cytomegalovirus exposure and HLA in healthy donors. Background on the study: Previous work identified roughly 110 million unique TCR beta sequences from about 179 million T cells. The study's findings and limits: Later analysis demonstrated an association between a missense DCLRE1C variant and TCR beta V- and J-gene trimming. When the data were analyzed later, several of the most significant clusters appeared to be linked to common viral pathogens. It was only CMV serostatus that was available as immune exposure information.

PCR amplification relied on 60 Vbeta primers (plus 13 Jbeta primers). Assay used: immunoSEQ multiplex PCR; TCRdb lists only in-frame clones, some missing. The sample has about 140,000 clones, approximately 57% seen once; the top ten hold about 1.7%. As regards this clone: The antigen remains unidentified.

CDR3 length: 15 amino acids. Germline V CDR1 and CDR2: MNHEY, SVGAGI. Trimming at V came to 2 bases and at J to 6 bases, leaving 7 bases not matched to a gene. The sample was PBMCs. The rearrangement links TRBV6-5 to TRBJ2-7, with 10 bases that match TRBD2. The TCR was taken from a male donor in good health and CMV-seronegative. As DNA, the CDR3 is TGTGCCAGCAGTTACGTGAGCGGGGGGGCCCTCGAGCAGTACTTC. It encodes CASSYVSGGALEQYF.